One and the same sample provided the 12 T cell receptor beta chains below, sequenced in a study of shared clonotypes between healthy human individuals. Naivety among CD8 cells was defined by CD45RO negativity and positive CCR7 selection, thereby excluding terminally differentiated effector memory CD45RA+ cells. Data came from immunoSEQ multiplex PCR; TCRdb stores just in-frame clones and leaves some out. The repertoire holds about 1,800,000 clones, with about 95% as singletons. The source material was naive CD8+ T cells sorted from blood. These receptors originate from a man between 18 and 29 years old in good health.

The chain combines TRBV9 with TRBJ2-1; D gene uncertain. Looked up from germline, CDR1 is SGDLS and CDR2 is YYNGEE. V was shortened by 0 bases and J by 0 bases, with 10 bases between the two germline ends. This CDR3 has 16 residues. This CDR3 reads CASSVDLLSSYNEQFF. The CDR3 coding sequence is TGTGCCAGCAGCGTAGATCTCCTCAGCTCCTACAATGAGCAGTTCTTC.

This clone was seen a single time. The genes are TRBV9 and TRBJ1-2; D gene unclear. Germline assignment: CDR1 SGDLS and CDR2 YYNGEE. Trimming stripped 3 bases from V and 7 bases from J, with 22 bases between. The CDR3 length is 16 residues. CDR3 DNA sequence: TGTGCCAGCAGCGCCTTCAACGGTGGAGCCGGTGTTGGCTACACCTTC. This gives the protein CASSAFNGGAGVGYTF. Filled out from reference TRBV9 and TRBJ1-2, the complete variable domain reads DSGVTQTPKHLITATGQRVTLRCSPRSGDLSVYWYQQSLDQGLQFLIQYYNGEERAKGNILERFSAQQFPDLHSELNLSSLELGDSALYFCASSAFNGGAGVGYTFGSGTRLTVV.

The V and J genes are TRBV30 and TRBJ2-7; D perhaps matches TRBD2 (5 bases). The CDR3 extends over 14 amino acids. V was clipped by 5 bases and J by 0 bases, with 14 bases between them. Germline CDR1 reads GTSNPN; CDR2 reads SVGIG (reference sequence). The CDR3 protein is CAWSPADHSYEQYF. The CDR3 DNA reads TGTGCCTGGTCCCCAGCGGACCACTCCTACGAGCAGTACTTC.

J is TRBJ1-5 and V is TRBV6-1; D not certain. This CDR3 has 14 amino acids. Germline assignment: CDR1 MNHNS and CDR2 SASEGT. With 2 bases removed from V and 5 bases from J, the gap between germline ends came to 10 bases. As DNA, the CDR3 is TGTGCCAGCAGTGAATGGGGAAACCATCAGCCCCAGCATTTT. This encodes CASSEWGNHQPQHF.

This chain connects TRBV14 to TRBJ2-7, with 8 nucleotides matching TRBD1. Germline CDR1 is SGHDN and CDR2 is FVKESK. Germline trimming cut 1 base from V and 3 bases from J; bases unmatched to any gene: 17. The CDR3 runs 19 residues. CDR3 loop: CASSQGEGQGRKGHYEQYF. The CDR3 DNA is TGTGCCAGCAGCCAAGGGGAAGGACAGGGTCGGAAGGGACACTACGAGCAGTACTTC. The full variable domain, with the rest looked up from reference TRBV14 and TRBJ2-7, is EAGVTQFPSHSVIEKGQTVTLRCDPISGHDNLYWYRRVMGKEIKFLLHFVKESKQDESGMPNNRFLAERTGGTYSTLKVQPAELEDSGVYFCASSQGEGQGRKGHYEQYFGPGTRLTVT.

CDR3 amino acids: CASSPATGRMRGQPQHF. The CDR3, as DNA: TGCGCCAGCAGCCCAGCGACAGGGAGAATGAGAGGTCAGCCCCAGCATTTT. The V call is TRBV4-1, the J call TRBJ1-5; TRBD1 aligns across 7 bases. This CDR3 comprises 17 residues. Germline V CDR1 and CDR2: MGHRA, YSYEKL. The trim removed 4 bases at V and 6 bases at J, leaving 15 bases unmatched.

The chain links TRBV4-1 to TRBJ1-1; 7 bases fit TRBD1. Germline V gene sequence: CDR1 MGHRA, CDR2 YSYEKL. Trimming cost V 0 bases and J 3 bases; bases outside gene matches: 10. The CDR3 covers 17 residues. The CDR3 DNA reads as TGCGCCAGCAGCCAAGACCCCGGACAGGACGGTCACACTGAAGCTTTCTTT. Amino acids: CASSQDPGQDGHTEAFF.

This sequence joins TRBV7-9 and TRBJ1-3, with TRBD1 as a possible D gene (6 bases). With 3 bases removed from V and 0 bases from J, the gap between germline ends came to 12 bases. Germline CDR1 is SEHNR and CDR2 is FQNEAQ (reference sequence). CDR3 length: 16 residues. CDR3 DNA: TGTGCCAGCAGCTTGCGTGGACAGTCCTCTGGAAACACCATATATTTT. This sequence encodes CASSLRGQSSGNTIYF.

The chain has TRBV27 and TRBJ2-5; no definite D call. Deletions cut 10 bases from V and 7 bases from J, with 13 bases between. Germline CDR1 and CDR2: MNHEY and SMNVEV (reference sequence). The CDR3 has 11 residues. The CDR3 loop reads CATPREGTQYF. CDR3 bases: TGTGCCACCCCAAGAGAAGGGACCCAGTACTTC.

CDR3 loop: CASSLIAGLNEQFF. CDR3 DNA: TGTGCCAGCAGCTTGATAGCGGGCCTAAATGAGCAGTTCTTC. The V and J genes are TRBV5-8 and TRBJ2-1, with 7 bases that match TRBD2. The CDR3 length is 14 residues. V trimming: 1 base; J trimming: 7 bases; junction bases outside the gene matches: 5. CDR1 is SGHTS and CDR2 is YDEGEE in the germline V gene.

The rearrangement joins TRBV4-3 to TRBJ2-3, with D perhaps TRBD1 or TRBD2 (6 bases each). Germline CDR1 LGHNA, CDR2 YSLEER. The length of the CDR3 is 15 residues. The germline V and J ends were trimmed by 4 bases and 5 bases, with 16 bases remaining between them. CDR3 nucleotides: TGCGCCAGCAGCCCCCTAGTAGGGGGGCAAGATACGCAGTATTTT. It is translated as CASSPLVGGQDTQYF.

This rearrangement joins TRBV2 to TRBJ1-6, with TRBD1 as a possible D gene (6 bases). Trimming shortened V by 7 bases and J by 10 bases, and 20 bases separated the two germline ends. Germline lookup yields CDR1 SNHLY and CDR2 FYNNEI. The length of the CDR3 is 15 residues. CDR3 loop: CASTEGGGRFSPLHF. The CDR3 DNA reads as TGTGCCAGCACCGAAGGGGGGGGCAGATTCTCACCCCTCCACTTT.